This is a list of T cell receptor beta chains from one sample in a study of blood T cell repertoires in COVID-19. Profiled with immunoSEQ multiplex PCR; TCRdb holds only in-frame clones, not every one. Found here are about 140,000 clones, around 90% of them singletons; the top ten hold approximately 2.5%. The sample comprised peripheral blood. The receptors originated from a human donor with COVID-19, enrolled during active disease. The donor label of this sample is uncertain. Both conserved end residues are trimmed from each CDR3.

CDR3aa	v_gene	j_gene
ASPTGGRYEQY	TRBV24-1	TRBJ2-7
ASSYSPGSKAGYT	TRBV6-5	TRBJ1-2
ASSSGGAGTDTQY	TRBV11-2	TRBJ2-3
ATSVREYNEQF	TRBV24-1	TRBJ2-1
ASSLGQGLDSPLH	TRBV5-8	TRBJ1-6
ASSLEGGSGYEQY	TRBV5-1	TRBJ2-7
ASSPPGSGGDDNEQF	TRBV18	TRBJ2-1
ASSRQFGNTEAF	TRBV6-2/TRBV6-3	TRBJ1-1
ASSFSHGGGVYGYT	TRBV7-9	TRBJ1-2
ASNLGQGQEKLF	TRBV19	TRBJ1-4
ASSLYSSNYGYT	TRBV5-1	TRBJ1-2
ASSKGTGNNEQF	TRBV6-5	TRBJ2-1
ATRSTGTGTYEQY	TRBV28	TRBJ2-7
ASSKRGTVPYGYT	TRBV9	TRBJ1-2
ASSPKEGNTGELF	TRBV5-1	TRBJ2-2
ASNQAANYGYT	TRBV19	TRBJ1-2
ASSHRAGGGTDTQY	TRBV7-9	TRBJ2-3
ASSVKKRNPGLATHETQY	TRBV6-1	TRBJ2-5
ASSYRTGGLNGYT	TRBV6-5	TRBJ1-2
ASSVGTDRETQY	TRBV9	TRBJ2-5
ASSLAETQY	TRBV5-1	TRBJ2-5
AWRHRDRGSTGELF	TRBV30	TRBJ2-2
ASSIWDRQSPLH	TRBV28	TRBJ1-6
ASSISPDRVFNEQF	TRBV19	TRBJ2-1
ASSAGQGSGKLF	TRBV7-3	TRBJ1-4
ATNDAPPRDGYT	TRBV24-1	TRBJ1-2
ASSLSRGSYNEQF	TRBV5-4	TRBJ2-1
ASSLVTGAPYEQY	TRBV5-4	TRBJ2-7
ASSFPLTGREDYGYT	TRBV6-2/TRBV6-3	TRBJ1-2
ASSLFGGETQY	TRBV27	TRBJ2-5
ASSGGFNNSPLH	TRBV19	TRBJ1-6
ASSFQPRGTSTDTQY	TRBV13	TRBJ2-3
ASGAGGNQPQH	TRBV12-3/TRBV12-4	TRBJ1-5
ASSPLTGTGELF	TRBV3-1/TRBV3-2	TRBJ2-2
ASSILGTGANYGYT	TRBV19	TRBJ1-2
ASSRRLANTDTQY	TRBV5-1	TRBJ2-3
AIRRDRGMSSPF	TRBV10-3	TRBJ2-1
ASSLVQIQETQY	TRBV5-6	TRBJ2-5
ASSPERAGGLTGELF	TRBV14	TRBJ2-2
ASSSRGQYTDTQY	TRBV6-5	TRBJ2-3
ASSYRENTEAF	TRBV7-9	TRBJ1-1
ASSQEGRQY	TRBV4-2	TRBJ2-7
ASSLGHTQPQH	TRBV11-2	TRBJ1-5
ASSYRLAGDTQY	TRBV6-5	TRBJ2-3
ASSEDRTATNEKLF	TRBV6-1	TRBJ1-4
ASRGQGAYEQY	TRBV25-1	TRBJ2-7
ASSILQGAFAGELF	TRBV19	TRBJ2-2
ASSSSPYTDTQY	TRBV5-1	TRBJ2-3
ASSPTSGGDGTQY	TRBV11-3	TRBJ2-3
ASNDRRGSPLH	TRBV9	TRBJ1-6
ASAPLMGSWSNQPQH	TRBV12-5	TRBJ1-5
ASRLAGKETQY	TRBV6-5	TRBJ2-5
AVQAGVPYNEQF	TRBV7-3	TRBJ2-1